A single sample is the source of the 10 T cell receptor beta chains below, sequenced in a study of cytomegalovirus exposure and HLA in healthy donors. PCR was performed using 60 Vbeta and 13 Jbeta primers. Produced via immunoSEQ multiplex PCR; TCRdb's table is partial and in-frame only. The sample includes approximately 140,000 clones, roughly three quarters of them seen just once. The sample consisted of PBMCs. The receptor set was obtained from a woman aged 18 to 35 in good health and CMV-seronegative.

This chain connects TRBV30 to TRBJ2-1, with D unresolved. This CDR3 has 14 amino acids. The germline V gene has CDR1 GTSNPN and CDR2 SVGIG (reference sequence). V lost 0 bases to trimming and J lost 8 bases, with 14 bases between them. CDR3 bases: TGTGCCTGGAGTGTAACCCCTGTGTCGGATGAGCAGTTCTTC. The encoded protein is CAWSVTPVSDEQFF.

The chain is built from TRBV7-8 and TRBJ1-3; D remains ambiguous. V shed 5 bases and J shed 4 bases, with 6 bases lying between them. The length of the CDR3 is 12 residues. Germline CDR1 and CDR2: SGHVS and FQNEAQ. CDR3 nucleotides: TGTGCCAGCAGCCCCGAGGGAAACACCATATATTTT. This gives the protein CASSPEGNTIYF.

This clone was detected only a few times. The rearrangement links TRBV25-1 to TRBJ1-2; D not resolved. This CDR3 region has 14 residues. The germline V gene has CDR1 MGHDK and CDR2 SYGVNS. Trimming shortened V by 0 bases and J by 5 bases, and 10 bases separated the two germline ends. The CDR3 region is CASSEYGQDYGYTF. CDR3 nucleotide sequence: TGTGCCAGCAGTGAATATGGGCAGGATTATGGCTACACCTTC.

J is TRBJ1-2 and V is TRBV2; possibly TRBD1 for D (6 bases). Germline V CDR1 and CDR2: SNHLY, FYNNEI. The V and J ends lost 1 base and 4 bases respectively, with 16 bases between them. CDR3 length equals 16 residues. The DNA of the CDR3 is TGTGCCAGCAGTGAAGGAGGGGGGGGCTTCAGCTATGGCTACACCTTC. Translation gives CASSEGGGGFSYGYTF.

The V call is TRBV4-2, the J call TRBJ1-4, with TRBD1 as a possible D gene (5 bases). This CDR3 has 14 residues. Trimming pared 4 bases from V and 8 bases from J, leaving 14 bases between. CDR1 is LGHNA and CDR2 is YNFKEQ in the germline V gene. The CDR3 loop reads CASSPQDGGEKLFF. Here the CDR3 DNA reads TGTGCCAGCAGCCCCCAGGACGGGGGGGAAAAACTGTTTTTT.

V is TRBV7-2 and J is TRBJ1-2; D gene ambiguous. Germline lookup yields CDR1 SGHTA and CDR2 FQGNSA. The CDR3 totals 14 residues. V was clipped by 3 bases and J by 7 bases, with 15 bases between them. The CDR3 DNA reads as TGTGCCAGCAGCTTGGCGGAGTTTGGGAGTGGCTACACCTTC. This codes for CASSLAEFGSGYTF.

The rearrangement uses TRBV12-5 and TRBJ1-1; no clear D. Germline V gene data show CDR1 as LGHNT and CDR2 as FRNRAP. V dropped 0 bases and J dropped 0 bases, with 17 bases sitting between them. The CDR3 consists of 18 residues. The CDR3 reads CASGLVLSEGSMNTEAFF. The CDR3 bases are TGTGCTAGTGGTTTGGTACTGTCCGAGGGAAGCATGAACACTGAAGCTTTCTTT.

V usage is TRBV27 and J usage is TRBJ2-7; 7 positions match TRBD1. Germline CDR1 reads MNHEY; CDR2 reads SMNVEV (reference sequence). The CDR3 sequence is 14 residues long. V trimming: 4 bases; J trimming: 2 bases; junction bases outside the gene matches: 5. CDR3 in amino acids: CASSSRTGAYEQYF. CDR3 nucleotide sequence: TGTGCCAGCAGTTCCAGGACAGGAGCCTACGAGCAGTACTTC.

In the case of this clone: One junction end does not reproduce the germline sequence, and a read error may be involved. V gene TRBV6-5 combines with J gene TRBJ1-1, with D possibly TRBD1 on 5 matching bases. Germline loops: CDR1 MNHEY, CDR2 SVGAGI. This CDR3 spans 11 amino acids. The CDR3 sequence is CATKRGLIDIF. CDR3 nucleotides: TGTGCCACCAAACGGGGACTTATTGATATCTTT.

The CDR3 loop is CASSVAGLAGVGVYNEQFF. The CDR3 DNA reads as TGTGCCAGCAGCGTAGCCGGACTAGCGGGAGTTGGGGTCTACAATGAGCAGTTCTTC. The chain couples TRBV9 to TRBJ2-1; 13 nucleotides line up with TRBD2. V lost 0 bases to trimming and J lost 3 bases; unmatched junction nucleotides: 9. This CDR3 has 19 amino acids. Germline values: CDR1 SGDLS, CDR2 YYNGEE. Supplemented by reference TRBV9 and TRBJ2-1, the full variable domain reads DSGVTQTPKHLITATGQRVTLRCSPRSGDLSVYWYQQSLDQGLQFLIQYYNGEERAKGNILERFSAQQFPDLHSELNLSSLELGDSALYFCASSVAGLAGVGVYNEQFFGPGTRLTVL.